This T cell receptor beta chain emerged from a study of Japanese encephalitis immunity and Zika vaccine responses listed by TCRdb under 2021. Describing the broader study: Three 5.0 ug doses of alum-adjuvanted ZPIV were administered to included participants at weeks 0, 4 and 28. For TCR sequencing, more than five representative participants were chosen from each pre-vaccination group, with samples at week 0 (after pre-vaccination, before ZPIV) and week 52. For stimulations, either ZIKV structural-protein peptide pools divided into flavivirus-conserved and non-conserved sets or JEV or YFV peptides matching the pre-vaccination were used. The ZIKV peptides, 15-mers that overlapped by 11 residues, were chosen for containing NetMHCpan/NetMHCII-predicted epitopes with affinity below 50 nM. A two-dose regimen of JEV vaccine (IXIARO), with doses given 28 days apart, was administered to eleven to twelve participants two to three months before the first ZPIV dose. In addition, the TCR repertoires of a few flavivirus-naive individuals were analyzed at weeks 2, 6 and 52 after ZPIV vaccination began. One dose of YFV vaccine (YF-VAX) was administered before ZPIV to over 11 participants, and nine or ten participants were flavivirus-naive. The study examined whether earlier vaccination against Japanese encephalitis virus (JEV) or yellow fever virus (YFV) influenced CD4 T cell responses to the Zika vaccine. Here is what the overall study found, with its caveats: In JEV-pre-vaccinated donors, the repertoire richness of CD4 T cells responding to conserved ZIKV epitopes decreased significantly after ZPIV. The analysis covered only a subset of trial participants who had three doses and adequate samples, rather than the whole vaccinated cohort. Only a few individuals showed CD8 T cell responses to ZIKV peptide pools, and those responses were very low in magnitude. Compared with YFV-pre-vaccinated donors, JEV-pre-vaccinated donors had higher repertoire similarity across time-points and stimulations, indicating that more clonotypes were common to ZIKV and JEV stimulation. Samples clustered by participant with no similarity between individuals, suggesting no public TCRs were detected. Peptide-pool deconvolution was not performed because of sample size limitations, and consequently the individual peptides driving cross-reactive responses were not identified.

Libraries were prepared through 5' RACE. Before sequencing, the TCRbeta libraries were pooled in amounts proportional to the number of cells sorted for each library. Total RNA from sorted cells was extracted with RNAzol RT, and cDNA was made with an oligo(dT) primer and a template-switching oligo. Using Kapa HiFi, PCR amplified the TCRbeta V-CDR3-J region between a SMARTer oligo primer and a TCRbeta constant-region primer. A second PCR attached Illumina adaptors and sample-specific index barcodes, followed by HighPrep bead cleanup and Bioanalyzer confirmation of a band of roughly 650 bp. Libraries were sequenced on an Illumina MiSeq with 2x151 bp paired-end reads. The authors' analysis ran thus. Reads were demultiplexed with an in-house Java program, and MiXCR assigned TCRbeta annotations and counted clonotypes. Repertoire overlap was measured with Morisita-Horn indices from the R package vegan, along with UPGMA clustering and Circos plots of recurring clonotypes. Shannon diversity and richness were normalized to the highest possible value given the input cell numbers, yielding values from 0 to 1. CDR3beta sequences were aligned with MUSCLE, distances were computed with SeqinR, and multidimensional scaling was plotted in R. TCRdb reprocessed the public reads (quality trimming at Q25 with fastp, clone calling with MiXCR) and kept in-frame beta chains. Each entry merges the rows of one CDR3 protein and shows their most common DNA and genes. These V and J calls are TCRdb output, not the study's own analysis. This sample comprises around 270 distinct CDR3 sequences, under 5% of them detected only once. Together, the top ten hold around two fifths of the sample.

Clipping removes 9 bases from V and 4 bases from J, with 9 as the unmatched junction base count. Reading from cysteine to phenylalanine, the CDR3 counts 17 amino acids. The CDR3 DNA has 51 bases and is translated from base 1. The germline V gene specifies SGHRS as CDR1 and YFSETQ as CDR2. PBMCs were stained with CellTrace CFSE and grown for under seven days in RPMI containing around 8.1% human serum and peptide pools at around 1 ug/mL each. Unfixed proliferating CD4 T cells were sorted on a BD FACSAria as live CD56-CD19-CD16-CD3+CD4+ CFSE-low cells. Enrolled adults were healthy and were found to be seronegative for ZIKV, JEV, YFV, DENV and WNV by microneutralization screening. Samples came from a phase 1, double-blinded, randomized, placebo-controlled trial of an alum-adjuvanted Zika purified-inactivated virus (ZPIV) vaccine. Peripheral blood mononuclear cells were isolated by standard procedure and stored frozen in liquid nitrogen until use.

This clonotype was seen repeatedly, ten times or more. Base qualities were left out, and no much larger clone turns up one base away. The TCR originated in an adult woman who received an inactivated Zika virus vaccine. Sequenced here: antigen-activated CD4+ T cells from blood, cultured, sampled during a Zika inactivated vaccine study. The chain is assembled from TRBV5-1 and TRBJ2-2, and 16 junction bases match TRBD2. The CDR3 region: CAIPGLAGGPGTGELFF. The bases are TGCGCCATCCCGGGACTAGCGGGGGGGCCGGGCACCGGGGAGCTGTTTTTT.